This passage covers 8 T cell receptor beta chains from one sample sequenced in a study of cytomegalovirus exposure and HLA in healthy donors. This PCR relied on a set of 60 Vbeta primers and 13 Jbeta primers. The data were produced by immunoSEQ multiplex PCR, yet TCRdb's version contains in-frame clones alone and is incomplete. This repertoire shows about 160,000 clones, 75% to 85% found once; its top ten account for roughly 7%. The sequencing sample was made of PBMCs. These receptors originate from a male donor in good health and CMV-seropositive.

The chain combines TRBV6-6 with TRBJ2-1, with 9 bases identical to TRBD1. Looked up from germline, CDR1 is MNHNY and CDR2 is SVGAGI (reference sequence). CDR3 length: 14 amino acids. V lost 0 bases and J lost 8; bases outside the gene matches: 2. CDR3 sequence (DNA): TGTGCCAGCAGTTACTCGAGGACAGGGGATGAGCAGTTCTTC. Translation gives CASSYSRTGDEQFF.

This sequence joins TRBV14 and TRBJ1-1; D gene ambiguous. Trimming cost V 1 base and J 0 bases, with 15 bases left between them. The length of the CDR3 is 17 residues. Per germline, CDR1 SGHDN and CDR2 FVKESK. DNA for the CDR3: TGTGCCAGCAGCCAAGGAACGAGGGAGTGGATGAACACTGAAGCTTTCTTT. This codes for CASSQGTREWMNTEAFF.

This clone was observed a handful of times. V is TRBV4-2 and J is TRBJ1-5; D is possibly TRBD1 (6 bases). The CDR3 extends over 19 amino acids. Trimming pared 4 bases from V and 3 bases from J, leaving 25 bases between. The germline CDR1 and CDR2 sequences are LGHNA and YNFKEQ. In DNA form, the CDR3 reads TGTGCCAGCAGCCCCGGCGATGGACGGTCCGACAGGTCCAATCAGCCCCAGCATTTT. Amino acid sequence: CASSPGDGRSDRSNQPQHF.

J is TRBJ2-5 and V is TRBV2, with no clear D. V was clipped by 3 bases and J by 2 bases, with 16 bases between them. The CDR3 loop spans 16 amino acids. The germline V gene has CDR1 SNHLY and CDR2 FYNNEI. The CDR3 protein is CASSDVGLGLQETQYF. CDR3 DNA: TGTGCCAGCAGTGATGTGGGTCTCGGGTTACAAGAGACCCAGTACTTC.

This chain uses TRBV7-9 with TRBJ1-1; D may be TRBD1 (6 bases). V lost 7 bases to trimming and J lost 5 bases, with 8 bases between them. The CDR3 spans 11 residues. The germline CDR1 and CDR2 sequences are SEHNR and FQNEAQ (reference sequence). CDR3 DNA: TGTGCCAGCACCAGGGGTACTGAAGCTTTCTTT. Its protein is CASTRGTEAFF.

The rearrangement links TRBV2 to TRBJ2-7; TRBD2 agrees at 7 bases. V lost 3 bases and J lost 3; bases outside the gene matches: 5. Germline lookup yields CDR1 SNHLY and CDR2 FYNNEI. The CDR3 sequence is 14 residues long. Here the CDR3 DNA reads TGTGCCAGCAGTGAGGCGGGAGCCCTCTACGAGCAGTACTTC. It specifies CASSEAGALYEQYF. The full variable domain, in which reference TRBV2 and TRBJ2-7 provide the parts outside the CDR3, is EPEVTQTPSHQVTQMGQEVILRCVPISNHLYFYWYRQILGQKVEFLVSFYNNEISEKSEIFDDQFSVERPDGSNFTLKIRSTKLEDSAMYFCASSEAGALYEQYFGPGTRLTVT.

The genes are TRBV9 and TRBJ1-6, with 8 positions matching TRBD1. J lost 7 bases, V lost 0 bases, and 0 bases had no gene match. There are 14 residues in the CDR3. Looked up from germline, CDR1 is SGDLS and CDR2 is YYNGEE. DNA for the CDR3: TGTGCCAGCAGCGTAGGACAGGGGAATTCACCCCTCCACTTT. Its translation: CASSVGQGNSPLHF.

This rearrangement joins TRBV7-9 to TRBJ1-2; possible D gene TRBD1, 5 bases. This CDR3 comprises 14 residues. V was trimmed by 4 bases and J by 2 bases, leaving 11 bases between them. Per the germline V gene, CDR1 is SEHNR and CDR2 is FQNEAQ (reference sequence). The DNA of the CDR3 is TGTGCCAGCAGCTACCCAGGGTCAAACTATGGCTACACCTTC. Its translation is CASSYPGSNYGYTF.